Sequencing of this T cell receptor beta chain was carried out in a study of Tregs in tolerant kidney transplant recipients. Assay: immunoSEQ multiplex PCR; the TCRdb copy retains only in-frame clones and omits some. The top ten clones hold around 0.7% of a sample with roughly 46,000 clones, 75% to 95% of them seen once. The sample was Tregs from blood. The TCR sequence derives from a human donor in good health.

For the CDR3, the DNA is TGTGCCAGCACAGGGTATGAAGAGCAGTACTTC. Its translation: CASTGYEEQYF. The chain has TRBV25-1 and TRBJ2-7; D is perhaps TRBD1 (5 bases). The V end lost 7 bases, the J end lost 7 bases, and 11 bases lay between the germline ends. The CDR3 has 11 amino acids. CDR1 and CDR2 from the germline V gene are MGHDK and SYGVNS.